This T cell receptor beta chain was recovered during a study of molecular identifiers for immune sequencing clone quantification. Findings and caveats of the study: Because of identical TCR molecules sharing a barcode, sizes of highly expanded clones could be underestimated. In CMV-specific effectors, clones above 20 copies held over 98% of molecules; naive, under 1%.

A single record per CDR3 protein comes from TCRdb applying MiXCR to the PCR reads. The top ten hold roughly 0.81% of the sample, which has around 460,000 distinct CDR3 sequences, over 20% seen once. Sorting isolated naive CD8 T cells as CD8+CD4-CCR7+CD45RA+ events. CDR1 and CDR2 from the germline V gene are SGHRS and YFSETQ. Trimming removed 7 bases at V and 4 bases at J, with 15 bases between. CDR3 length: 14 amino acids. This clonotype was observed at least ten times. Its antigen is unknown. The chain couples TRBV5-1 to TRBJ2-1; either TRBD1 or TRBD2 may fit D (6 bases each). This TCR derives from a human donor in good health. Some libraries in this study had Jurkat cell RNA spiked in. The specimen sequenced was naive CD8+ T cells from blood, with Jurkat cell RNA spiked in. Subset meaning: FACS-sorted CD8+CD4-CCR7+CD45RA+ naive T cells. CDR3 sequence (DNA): TGCGCCAGCTTTCAGCAAGGGGGGTACAATGAGCAGTTCTTC. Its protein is CASFQQGGYNEQFF.